The T cell receptor beta chain described here comes from a study of beta chain features in type 1 diabetes. Whole-study findings and limits: When Type 1 diabetes patients were examined, their TCRB CDR3s proved moderately but significantly shorter in all four CD4+ subsets.

The study reverse transcribed the entire isolated RNA, so it sequenced expressed TCRB transcripts. Sequencing was performed with immunoSEQ multiplex PCR; in TCRdb, only in-frame clones are kept and a portion is missing. The repertoire holds 600,000 to 700,000 clones, around 12% seen once, with approximately 0.11% in the top ten. Germline assignment: CDR1 MNHEY and CDR2 SVGAGI. CDR3 length: 14 amino acids. Trimming took 5 bases from V and 5 from J, leaving 16 bases between them. To note about this clone: Its antigen is undetermined.

The chain recombines TRBV6-5 with TRBJ2-7; a possible D gene is TRBD2 (6 bases). Sequencing input: naive CD4+ T cells from blood. The origin of this receptor is a man aged 30 to 39 with type 1 diabetes. CDR3 protein: CASSGTGLTHEQYF. The CDR3 nucleotides are TGTGCCAGCAGTGGCACGGGACTGACCCACGAGCAGTACTTC.